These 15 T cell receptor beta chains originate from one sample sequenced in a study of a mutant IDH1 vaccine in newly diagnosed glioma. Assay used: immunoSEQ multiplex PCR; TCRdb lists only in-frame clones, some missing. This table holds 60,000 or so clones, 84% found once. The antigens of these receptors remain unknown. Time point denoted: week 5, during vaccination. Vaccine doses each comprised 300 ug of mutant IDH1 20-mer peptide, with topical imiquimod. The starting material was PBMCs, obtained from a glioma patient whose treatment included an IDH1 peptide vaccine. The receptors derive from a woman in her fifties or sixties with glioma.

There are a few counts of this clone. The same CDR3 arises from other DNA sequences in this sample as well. The CDR3 loop reads CASSPRRGDGTEAFF. The DNA of the CDR3 is TGTGCCAGCTCACCACGGCGGGGGGACGGCACTGAAGCTTTCTTT. J is TRBJ1-1 and V is TRBV18, with TRBD1 as a possible D gene (5 bases). CDR1 is KGHSH, CDR2 LQKENI, per germline. The CDR3 sequence is 15 residues long. The ends were cut back, 1 base at V and 4 bases at J, with 13 bases in the middle.

The CDR3 loop is CASSAGDRVGYEQYF. CDR3 nucleotides: TGTGCCAGCAGCGCTGGGGACAGGGTCGGCTACGAGCAGTACTTC. The chain carries TRBV9 and TRBJ2-7; 9 bases agree with TRBD1. The germline V gene has CDR1 SGDLS and CDR2 YYNGEE. J lost 3 bases, V lost 3 bases, and 7 bases had no gene match. The CDR3 contains 15 residues.

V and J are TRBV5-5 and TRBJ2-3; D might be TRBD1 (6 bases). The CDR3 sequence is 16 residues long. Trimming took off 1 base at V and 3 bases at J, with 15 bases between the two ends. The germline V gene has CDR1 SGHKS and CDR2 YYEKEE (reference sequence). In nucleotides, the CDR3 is TGTGCCAGCAGCTTGTCTGGGCAGGGGAAAACAGATACGCAGTATTTT. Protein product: CASSLSGQGKTDTQYF.

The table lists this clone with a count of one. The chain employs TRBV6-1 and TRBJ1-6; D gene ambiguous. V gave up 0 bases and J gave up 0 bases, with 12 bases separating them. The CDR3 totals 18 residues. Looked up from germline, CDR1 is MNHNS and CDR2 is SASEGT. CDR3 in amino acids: CASSEAGPRSSYNSPLHF. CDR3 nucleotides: TGTGCCAGCAGTGAAGCTGGGCCCCGGAGCTCCTATAATTCACCCCTCCACTTT.

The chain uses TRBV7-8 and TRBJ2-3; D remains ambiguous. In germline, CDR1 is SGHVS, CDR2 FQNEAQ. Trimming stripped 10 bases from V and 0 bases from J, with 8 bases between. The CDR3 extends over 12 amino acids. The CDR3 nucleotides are TGTGCCACAAAAGGGAGCACAGATACGCAGTATTTT. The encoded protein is CATKGSTDTQYF.

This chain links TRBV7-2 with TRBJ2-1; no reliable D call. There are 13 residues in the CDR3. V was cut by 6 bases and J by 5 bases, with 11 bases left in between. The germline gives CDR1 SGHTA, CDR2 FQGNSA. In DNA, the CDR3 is TGTGCCAGCAGTACCAGATGGAACAATGAGCAGTTCTTC. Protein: CASSTRWNNEQFF.

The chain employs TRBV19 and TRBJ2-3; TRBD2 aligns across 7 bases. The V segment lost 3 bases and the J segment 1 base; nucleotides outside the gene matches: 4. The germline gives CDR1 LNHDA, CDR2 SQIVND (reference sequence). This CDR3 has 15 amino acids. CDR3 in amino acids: CASSIFAGGTDTQYF. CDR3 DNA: TGTGCCAGTAGTATTTTTGCGGGGGGCACAGATACGCAGTATTTT.

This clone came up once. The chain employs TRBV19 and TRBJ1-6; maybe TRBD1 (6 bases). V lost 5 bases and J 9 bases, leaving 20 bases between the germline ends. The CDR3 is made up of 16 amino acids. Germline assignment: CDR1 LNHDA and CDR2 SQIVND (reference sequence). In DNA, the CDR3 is TGTGCCAGTAGTTGGGGCGTGGACGGAGGGGGTTCACCCCTCCACTTT. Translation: CASSWGVDGGGSPLHF.

The CDR3 reads CASSSHSGSDNEQFF. Written as DNA, the CDR3 is TGTGCCAGCAGCTCCCATAGCGGAAGTGACAATGAGCAGTTCTTC. This chain links TRBV7-9 with TRBJ2-1, with D perhaps matching TRBD2 (6 bases). V was shortened by 4 bases and J by 5 bases, with 15 bases between the two germline ends. The CDR3 loop spans 15 amino acids. Looked up from germline, CDR1 is SEHNR and CDR2 is FQNEAQ (reference sequence).

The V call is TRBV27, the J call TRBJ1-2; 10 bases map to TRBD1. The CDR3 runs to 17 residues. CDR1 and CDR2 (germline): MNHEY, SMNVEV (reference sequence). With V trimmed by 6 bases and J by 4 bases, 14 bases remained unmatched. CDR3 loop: CASSLSGTGESIYGYTF. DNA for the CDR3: TGTGCCAGCAGCCTTTCCGGGACAGGGGAATCCATCTATGGCTACACCTTC.

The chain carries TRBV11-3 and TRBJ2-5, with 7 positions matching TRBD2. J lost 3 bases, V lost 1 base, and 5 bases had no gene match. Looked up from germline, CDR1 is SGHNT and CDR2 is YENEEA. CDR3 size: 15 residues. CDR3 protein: CASSLGRAGKETQYF. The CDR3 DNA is TGTGCCAGCAGCTTAGGGCGAGCGGGGAAAGAGACCCAGTACTTC.

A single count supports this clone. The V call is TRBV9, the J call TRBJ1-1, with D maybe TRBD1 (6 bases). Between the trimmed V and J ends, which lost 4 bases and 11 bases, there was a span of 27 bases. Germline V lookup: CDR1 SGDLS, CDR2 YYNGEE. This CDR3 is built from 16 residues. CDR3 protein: CASSPNGVGTPVGAFF. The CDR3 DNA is TGTGCCAGCAGCCCGAACGGGGTGGGGACACCGGTCGGCGCTTTCTTT.

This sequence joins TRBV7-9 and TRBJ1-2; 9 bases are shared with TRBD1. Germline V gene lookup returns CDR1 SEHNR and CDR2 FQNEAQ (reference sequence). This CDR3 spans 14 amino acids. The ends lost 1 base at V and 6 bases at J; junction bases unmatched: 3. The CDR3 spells CASSLVTGGNGYTF. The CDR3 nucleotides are TGTGCCAGCAGCTTAGTGACAGGGGGTAATGGCTACACCTTC. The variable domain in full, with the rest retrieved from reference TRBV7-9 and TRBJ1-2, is DTGVSQNPRHKITKRGQNVTFRCDPISEHNRLYWYRQTLGQGPEFLTYFQNEAQLEKSRLLSDRFSAERPKGSFSTLEIQRTEQGDSAMYLCASSLVTGGNGYTFGSGTRLTVV.

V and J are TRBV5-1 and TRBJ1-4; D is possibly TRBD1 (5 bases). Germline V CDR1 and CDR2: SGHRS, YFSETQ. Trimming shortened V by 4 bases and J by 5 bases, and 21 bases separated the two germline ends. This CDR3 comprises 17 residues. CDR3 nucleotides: TGCGCCAGCAGCACACTCACCTCCGGGACGGAGAATGAAAAACTGTTTTTT. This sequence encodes CASSTLTSGTENEKLFF. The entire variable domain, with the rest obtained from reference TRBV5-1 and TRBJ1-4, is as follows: KAGVTQTPRYLIKTRGQQVTLSCSPISGHRSVSWYQQTPGQGLQFLFEYFSETQRNKGNFPGRFSGRQFSNSRSEMNVSTLELGDSALYLCASSTLTSGTENEKLFFGSGTQLSVL.

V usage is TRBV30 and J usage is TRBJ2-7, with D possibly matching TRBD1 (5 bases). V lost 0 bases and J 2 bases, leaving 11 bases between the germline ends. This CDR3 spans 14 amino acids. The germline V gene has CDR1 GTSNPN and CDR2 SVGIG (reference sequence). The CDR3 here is CAWSVQTGAYEQYF. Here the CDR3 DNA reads TGTGCCTGGAGTGTACAAACAGGAGCCTACGAGCAGTACTTC.